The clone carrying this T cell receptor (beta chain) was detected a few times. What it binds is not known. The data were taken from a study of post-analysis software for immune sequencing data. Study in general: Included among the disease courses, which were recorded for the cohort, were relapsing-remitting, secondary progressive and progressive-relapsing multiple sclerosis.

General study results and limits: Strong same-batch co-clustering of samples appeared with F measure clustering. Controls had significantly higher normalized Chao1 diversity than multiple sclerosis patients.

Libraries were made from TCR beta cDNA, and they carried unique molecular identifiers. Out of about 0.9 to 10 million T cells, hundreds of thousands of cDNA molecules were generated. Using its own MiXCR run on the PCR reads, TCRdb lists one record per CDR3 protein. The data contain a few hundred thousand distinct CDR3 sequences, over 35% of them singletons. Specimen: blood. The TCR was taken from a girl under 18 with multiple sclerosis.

The CDR3 coding sequence is TGTGCCAGCAACCCAGGGGACGGCTCCTACGAGCAGTACTTC. As protein: CASNPGDGSYEQYF. This chain links TRBV3-1 with TRBJ2-7, with a weak D call TRBD1 (6 bases). Trimming cost V 7 bases and J 0 bases, with 13 bases left between them. This CDR3 has 14 residues. The V gene's germline CDR1 is LGHDT and CDR2 YNNKEL (reference sequence).